What follows describes a single T cell receptor beta chain. The antigen remains undetermined. Data came from immunoSEQ multiplex PCR; TCRdb stores just in-frame clones and leaves some out. The sample records 60,000 to 85,000 clones, approximately 86% being singletons. The data belong to a study of radiotherapy plus CTLA-4 blockade in lung cancer. In the study overall: Objective responses were documented in around a sixth of patients, with disease control in approximately 31%.

Lung cancer patients with chemo-refractory metastatic non-small-cell disease were given focal radiation plus CTLA-4 blockade with ipilimumab. The germline CDR1 and CDR2 sequences are MDHEN and SYDVKM. This CDR3 contains 15 residues. With 4 bases clipped from V and 4 bases from J, the junction kept 5 bases outside the gene matches. Study-level results: The study found tumor-derived TCR clones expanded in blood after radiotherapy plus ipilimumab. The best prediction of response reportedly came from early blood T cell clone dynamics, with interferon-beta.

The source is a human donor with non-small cell lung cancer who had stable disease on radiotherapy plus ipilimumab. The chain joins TRBV28 to TRBJ2-3, with TRBD2 matching 10 bases. The sequencing used peripheral blood, collected from a patient treated with radiotherapy plus ipilimumab. The chain's CDR3 is CASSSSSGRPDTQYF. DNA for the CDR3: TGTGCCAGCAGTTCGTCTAGCGGGAGACCAGATACGCAGTATTTT.